This TCR beta chain was sequenced during a study of control samples from healthy donors and cancer patients. The CDR3 is 14 amino acids. The V end lost 10 bases, the J end lost 0 bases, and 14 bases lay between the germline ends. Germline lookup yields CDR1 LGHNT and CDR2 FRNRAP. Only in-frame clones appear in the TCRdb table, and some are missing; sequencing was by immunoSEQ multiplex PCR. The table lists 45,000 to 55,000 clones, about 93% of them singletons. The receptor comes from a woman aged 45-59 years with head and neck cancer. Sequencing was carried out using PBMCs. This sequence joins TRBV12-5 and TRBJ2-3; D is perhaps TRBD2 (6 bases). Here the CDR3 reads CATNRGNSTDTQYF. CDR3 in DNA: TGTGCTACGAACCGGGGGAATAGCACAGATACGCAGTATTTT.